Listed here is a single T cell receptor beta chain. Its antigen is not yet known. No base quality values were provided; no much bigger clone lies one nucleotide off. The immunoSEQ Assay, a bias-controlled multiplex PCR, was used to amplify TCRbeta CDR3 regions from genomic DNA. Processing in the source paper ran as follows. Nucleated cell counts per sample were estimated from amplification of reference gene primers within the assay. To quantify the absolute abundance of each unique TCRbeta CDR3 rearrangement, sequence reads were collapsed and filtered. For each sample, productive Simpson clonality was calculated as the square root of Simpson's diversity index over productive rearrangements. TCRdb limited this immuneACCESS table to in-frame rearrangements with V and J called. A share of clones is missing; checked studies link under half to unresolved V genes, and the rest is unexplained. From that table come the V and J calls and clone size; the DNA was used to work out D and trimming. In this sample the table shows 110,000 to 150,000 clones, around 82% of which occur a single time. Of the sample, roughly 45% is held by the ten largest clones.

Each collaborating institution followed its own protocols to collect whole blood in K2EDTA tubes. For TCRbeta analysis, collaborators shipped samples in one of three forms: frozen whole blood, isolated PBMCs, or DNA extracted from either of those sample types. Deletion took 3 bases off V and 2 bases off J, with a span of 11 bases between the germline ends. The CDR3 runs 14 residues from the cysteine to the phenylalanine. CDR3 DNA is the only sequence kept; it has 42 bases, read in frame from the first base. From the germline V gene (reference sequence), CDR1 is SGHNT and CDR2 is YYREEE. This record belongs to a study of blood T cell repertoires in COVID-19 (TCRdb year 2020). With regard to the full study: Samples covering the acute and convalescent phases of COVID-19 were provided by collaborators in the United States, Italy and Spain. The material from the prospective study consisted of cDNA or gDNA derived from T cells, B-cell-depleted T cells, or PBMCs. Deeply sampled blood TCRbeta repertoires from subjects exposed to, actively infected with, or recovered from COVID-19 were included in the dataset. A freely available public database, intended as a resource for researchers studying the immune response to SARS-CoV-2, is where the repertoires were released. Samples came from the ongoing ImmuneRACE study (first 160 participants) plus 1,254 subjects from 6 global collaborators. Sample metadata almost always included a de-identified subject ID, COVID-19 status, age in years and sex. Where HLA class I and class II types were available, the types were taken from metadata supplied by the sample provider, not from assay-based typing.

Study-level results and caveats: The quantity of clinical and demographic metadata differed by source and by participant and was supplied without curation.

In this chain, TRBV5-4 is recombined with TRBJ2-5; no D segment can be confidently identified. This clonotype was obtained from a human donor in a cohort sampled during active COVID-19. Sequencing was carried out using peripheral blood. This receptor has the CDR3 CASSSAGIQETQYF. In nucleotides, the sequence is TGTGCCAGCAGCTCAGCAGGTATACAAGAGACCCAGTACTTC.